This T cell receptor (beta chain) was captured by sequencing in a study of CD8 T cells in ankylosing spondylitis. Study findings and constraints: Significant enrichment of disease-linked clones was reportedly seen in matched ankylosing spondylitis synovial fluid. There was a TCR beta motif, made of 7 or 8 highly homologous variants, that appeared characteristic of ankylosing spondylitis blood.

The CDR3 is made up of 13 amino acids. Germline CDR1 is SNHLY and CDR2 is FYNNEI. The V gene lost 10 bases and the J gene lost 2 bases, with 15 bases spanning the gap. Molecular-barcoded quantitative 5'-RACE produced these TCR beta libraries. Via MiXCR, TCRdb re-called the 5' RACE reads, giving one row per CDR3 protein. The table records under 450,000 distinct CDR3 sequences, approximately 20% of them present only once. For this clonotype: Its cognate antigen is unknown.

The chain uses TRBV2 and TRBJ2-7; D call uncertain. The sequence was collected from a male donor with ankylosing spondylitis or in good health (not recorded which). The sample comprised blood, either unsorted or a sorted T cell fraction (not recorded which). This CDR3 reads CAIRRTDTYEQYF. The CDR3 nucleotides are TGTGCCATCCGTAGGACGGATACCTACGAGCAGTACTTC.